This T cell receptor beta chain was identified during a study of cytomegalovirus exposure and HLA in healthy donors. General study results and limits: Analysis performed later found more than 15,000 TCR beta sequences associated with HLA alleles at 0.05 false discovery rate. V- and J-gene trimming in TCR beta was tied to a missense DCLRE1C variant by an analysis performed later. In vitro testing confirmed a few CMV-associated chains as specific for CMV antigens.

60 Vbeta and 13 Jbeta primers were used in PCR. Sequenced by immunoSEQ multiplex PCR; TCRdb stores in-frame clones only, minus some. The data show roughly 120,000 clones, 65% to 85% seen once. Worth noting for this clone: No antigen is known for it.

CDR1 DFQATT and CDR2 SNEGSKA come from the germline V gene (reference sequence). Trimming stripped 4 bases from V and 11 bases from J, with 12 bases between. This CDR3 is built from 11 residues. Sequencing was performed on PBMCs. The TCR originated in a young woman in good health and CMV-seronegative. The chain links TRBV20-1 to TRBJ2-1; maybe TRBD2 (5 bases). CDR3 sequence (DNA): TGCAGTGCTACCTGGACTCGGCAGCAGTTCTTC. Translating gives CSATWTRQQFF.